This T cell receptor (beta chain) was captured in a study of blood T cell repertoires in COVID-19. The assay was immunoSEQ multiplex PCR, and TCRdb's table has in-frame clones only and misses some. The table has approximately 65,000 clones, roughly 80% seen once. Individuals drawn from around 25 US areas were about 18 to 95 years old. Cohort placement rested on clinical history that participants reported themselves. This CDR3 has 16 amino acids. Germline V gene sequence: CDR1 SGHDT, CDR2 YYEEEE. With V trimmed by 0 bases and J by 5 bases, 6 bases remained unmatched. Material for sequencing was PBMCs or T cells enriched from blood (not recorded which). The origin of this receptor is a woman aged 40 to 50 with acute COVID-19. The chain carries TRBV5-6 and TRBJ1-2; 11 bases match TRBD1. DNA of the CDR3: TGTGCCAGCAGCTTGGCGGGACAGGGGGTTCCGTATGGCTACACCTTC. Translating it yields CASSLAGQGVPYGYTF.